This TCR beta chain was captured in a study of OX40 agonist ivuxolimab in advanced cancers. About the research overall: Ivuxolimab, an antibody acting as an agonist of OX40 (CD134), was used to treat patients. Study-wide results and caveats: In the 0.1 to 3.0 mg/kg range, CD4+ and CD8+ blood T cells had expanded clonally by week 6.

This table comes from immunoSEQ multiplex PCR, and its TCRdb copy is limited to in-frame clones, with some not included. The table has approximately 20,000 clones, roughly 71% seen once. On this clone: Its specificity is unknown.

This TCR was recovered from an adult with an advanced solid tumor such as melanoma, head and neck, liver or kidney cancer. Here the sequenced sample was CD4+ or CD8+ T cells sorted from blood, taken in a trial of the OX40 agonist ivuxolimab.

The CDR3 sequence: CASSEGQGASLYNSPLHF. The CDR3 region has the DNA TGTGCCAGCAGCGAAGGACAGGGGGCATCCCTCTATAATTCACCCCTCCACTTT. J is TRBJ1-6 and V is TRBV7-6, with 11 bases matching TRBD1. J was trimmed by 3 bases and V by 5 bases; bases with no gene match: 9. Germline CDR1 reads SGHVS; CDR2 reads FNYEAQ. The CDR3 loop spans 18 amino acids.